The next 30 T cell receptor beta chains were all read from a single sample in a study of response to subunit inactivated influenza vaccine. MiXCR was run by TCRdb on the RT-PCR reads, yielding one entry per CDR3 protein. The sample lists 800,000 or so distinct CDR3 sequences; over 20% were seen once. The sequencing here drew on PBMCs from blood, taken roughly 5 days after vaccination. All receptors come from a man aged 45-65 years who received an inactivated influenza vaccine.

This clonotype was found a few times. The chain carries TRBV10-3 and TRBJ2-7; no firm D call. The CDR3 is 14 amino acids. Trimming took 3 bases from V and 0 from J, leaving 9 bases between them. Germline values: CDR1 ENHRY, CDR2 SYGVKD. The chain's CDR3 is CAISDGEGSYEQYF. The CDR3 region has the DNA TGTGCCATCAGTGACGGAGAAGGCTCCTACGAGCAGTACTTC.

The gene calls are TRBV7-9 and TRBJ1-3; D remains unclear. The CDR3 sequence is 11 residues long. The V gene's germline CDR1 is SEHNR and CDR2 FQNEAQ (reference sequence). Trimming left V 6 bases short and J 4 bases short, with 4 bases between. The CDR3 bases are TGTGCCAGCAGGAAGGGAAACACCATATATTTT. It translates to CASRKGNTIYF.

The gene calls are TRBV4-1 and TRBJ2-7; 12 bases are shared with TRBD2. J gave up 5 bases and V 2 bases, and 7 bases lay outside the gene matches. The germline gives CDR1 MGHRA, CDR2 YSYEKL. CDR3 length: 16 amino acids. CDR3 sequence: CASSQIPTSGRNEQYF. For the CDR3, the DNA is TGCGCCAGCAGCCAAATACCGACTAGCGGGAGAAACGAGCAGTACTTC.

This clonotype has just a few counts. V usage is TRBV24-1 and J usage is TRBJ2-3, with 11 bases aligning to TRBD2. V lost 9 bases and J lost 8; bases outside the gene matches: 15. Germline-derived CDR1 and CDR2 are KGHDR and SFDVKD. The CDR3 is made up of 16 amino acids. Written as DNA, the CDR3 is TGTGCCACCGGGACTAGCGGCGGCGGATTGGGCGGTACGCAGTATTTT. This encodes CATGTSGGGLGGTQYF.

V and J are TRBV7-6 and TRBJ1-2, with TRBD1 as a possible D gene (5 bases). CDR3 size: 13 residues. Germline V lookup: CDR1 SGHVS, CDR2 FNYEAQ. V lost 3 bases, J lost 4 bases, and 9 bases lay in between. The CDR3 coding sequence is TGTGCCAGCAGCTTTCAGGGAGCCTATGGCTACACCTTC. This gives the protein CASSFQGAYGYTF. The entire variable domain, with the rest obtained from reference TRBV7-6 and TRBJ1-2, is as follows: GAGVSQSPRYKVTKRGQDVALRCDPISGHVSLYWYRQALGQGPEFLTYFNYEAQQDKSGLPNDRFSAERPEGSISTLTIQRTEQRDSAMYRCASSFQGAYGYTFGSGTRLTVV.

The J gene is TRBJ2-7, the V gene TRBV7-9, with D perhaps given as TRBD1 or TRBD2 (5 bases each). Germline CDR1 is SEHNR and CDR2 is FQNEAQ (reference sequence). V was shortened by 4 bases and J by 8 bases, with 12 bases between the two germline ends. The CDR3 runs 12 residues. CDR3 amino acids: CASSSWQGQQYF. CDR3 nucleotides: TGTGCCAGCAGCTCTTGGCAGGGACAGCAGTACTTC.

This clonotype was counted many times. V and J are TRBV12-3 or TRBV12-4 and TRBJ2-2; D not certain. The CDR3 totals 14 residues. Trimming cost V 3 bases and J 1 base, with 6 bases left between them. The CDR3 protein is CASSFSLNTGELFF. For the CDR3, the DNA is TGTGCCAGCAGTTTCTCGCTGAACACCGGGGAGCTGTTTTTT.

The chain has TRBV7-9 and TRBJ2-7; weak D call: TRBD2 (6 bases). This CDR3 contains 13 residues. From germline, CDR1 is SEHNR and CDR2 FQNEAQ (reference sequence). Trimming left V 5 bases short and J 3 bases short, with 11 bases between. The CDR3: CASSGGAVYEQYF. DNA of the CDR3: TGTGCCAGCAGCGGAGGGGCTGTCTACGAGCAGTACTTC.

This chain joins TRBV9 and TRBJ2-1, with 11 bases identical to TRBD2. The germline CDR1 and CDR2 sequences are SGDLS and YYNGEE. The length of the CDR3 is 14 residues. The trim removed 2 bases at V and 9 bases at J, leaving 4 bases unmatched. DNA for the CDR3: TGTGCCAGCAGCGTCCTAGCGGGGGGTCGTGAGCAGTTCTTC. It translates to CASSVLAGGREQFF.

The chain couples TRBV5-4 to TRBJ2-4; D possibly matches TRBD1 or TRBD2 (5 bases each). In germline, CDR1 is SGHNT, CDR2 YYREEE (reference sequence). V lost 3 bases and J lost 6, with 22 bases in between. CDR3 length: 17 amino acids. The chain's CDR3 is CASSSGFIQGYGNIQYF. CDR3 coding DNA: TGTGCCAGCAGCTCGGGGTTCATCCAGGGATACGGAAACATTCAGTACTTC.

The chain couples TRBV28 to TRBJ2-2, with a weak D call TRBD1 (5 bases). The CDR3 extends over 16 amino acids. The germline V gene encodes CDR1 MDHEN and CDR2 SYDVKM. V gave up 5 bases and J gave up 1 base, with 14 bases separating them. The CDR3 DNA reads TGTGCCAGCAGTCTGATAATAAGGGGGAACACCGGGGAGCTGTTTTTT. Protein sequence: CASSLIIRGNTGELFF.

The rearrangement links TRBV28 to TRBJ2-4, with 7 bases aligning to TRBD2. The trim removed 6 bases at V and 7 bases at J, leaving 12 bases unmatched. Per the germline V gene, CDR1 is MDHEN and CDR2 is SYDVKM. This CDR3 spans 15 amino acids. The CDR3 here is CASSSGGLTVNIQYF. The CDR3 region has the DNA TGTGCCAGCAGCTCGGGGGGTCTGACAGTGAACATTCAGTACTTC.

The table lists this clonotype with a few counts. This chain links TRBV20-1 with TRBJ2-3, with 9 positions matching TRBD1. The germline gives CDR1 DFQATT, CDR2 SNEGSKA (reference sequence). Trimming cost V 1 base and J 2 bases; bases outside gene matches: 7. The CDR3 length is 16 residues. CDR3 DNA: TGCAGTGCTAGAGCGACACAGGGGGCCGCCACAGATACGCAGTATTTT. Its protein is CSARATQGAATDTQYF.

This chain joins TRBV20-1 and TRBJ2-3; 8 bases agree with TRBD2. J was trimmed by 0 bases and V by 3 bases; bases with no gene match: 11. This CDR3 region has 17 residues. Looked up from germline, CDR1 is DFQATT and CDR2 is SNEGSKA (reference sequence). The CDR3 is CSASLGGGRRSTDTQYF. CDR3 DNA: TGCAGTGCTAGTTTGGGTGGCGGGAGGCGGAGCACAGATACGCAGTATTTT.

Of note for this clonotype: At one end, the junction sequence differs from germline, possibly due to a read error. This chain joins TRBV29-1 and TRBJ2-4; no firm D call. Germline assignment: CDR1 SQVTM and CDR2 ANQGSEA. CDR3 length: 11 amino acids. The CDR3 region has the DNA TGCAGCGTTCGGAGTTGGAACATTCAGTACTTT. It translates to CSVRSWNIQYF.

In its sample, this clonotype was seen a few times. Here the CDR3 reads CSASRGGNHNEQFF. Written as DNA, the CDR3 is TGCAGTGCTAGTAGGGGCGGGAACCACAATGAGCAGTTCTTC. V and J are TRBV20-1 and TRBJ2-1, with TRBD2 as a possible D gene (6 bases). V lost 3 bases and J lost 5, with 14 bases in between. Germline V gives CDR1 DFQATT, CDR2 SNEGSKA (reference sequence). CDR3 size: 14 residues.

In this sample, this clonotype turned up many times. The chain recombines TRBV7-8 with TRBJ1-5; 10 bases are shared with TRBD1. CDR1 SGHVS and CDR2 FQNEAQ come from the germline V gene. The CDR3 is 16 amino acids. V shed 5 bases and J 0 bases; nucleotides not matched to a gene: 4. The CDR3 coding sequence is TGTGCCAGCAGCCCGAGGACAGGGGGTAGCAATCAGCCCCAGCATTTT. It yields the protein CASSPRTGGSNQPQHF.

This chain links TRBV6-1 with TRBJ1-4; D is undetermined. V dropped 8 bases and J dropped 3 bases, with 10 bases sitting between them. This CDR3 is 13 amino acids long. Germline V lookup: CDR1 MNHNS, CDR2 SASEGT. The CDR3 DNA sequence: TGTGCCAGCTCAAGGCGGTCTAATGAAAAACTGTTTTTT. As protein: CASSRRSNEKLFF.

The rearrangement links TRBV12-3 or TRBV12-4 to TRBJ1-2, with 11 bases fitting TRBD1. V lost 5 bases and J lost 3; bases outside the gene matches: 5. This CDR3 spans 15 amino acids. The CDR3 DNA reads as TGTGCCAGCAGTACGGGACAGGGGGTGGACTATGGCTACACCTTC. The encoded protein is CASSTGQGVDYGYTF.

The gene calls are TRBV5-1 and TRBJ2-7; perhaps D is TRBD1 or TRBD2 (5 bases each). This CDR3 is 13 amino acids long. The V gene lost 0 bases and the J gene lost 9 bases, with 13 bases spanning the gap. Germline V gene sequence: CDR1 SGHRS, CDR2 YFSETQ. This chain's CDR3 is CASSLVGRGRQYF. CDR3 coding DNA: TGCGCCAGCAGCTTGGTCGGCCGGGGACGGCAGTACTTC.

This clonotype was seen a few times. V gene TRBV12-3 or TRBV12-4 combines with J gene TRBJ2-5, with TRBD1 matching 11 bases. Trimming at V came to 5 bases and at J to 1 base, leaving 9 bases not matched to a gene. The CDR3 contains 17 residues. The CDR3 sequence is CASSTHPGQGGQETQYF. As DNA, the CDR3 is TGTGCCAGCAGTACTCATCCGGGACAGGGGGGCCAAGAGACCCAGTACTTC.

This sequence joins TRBV20-1 and TRBJ1-1; D gene unclear. Looked up from germline, CDR1 is DFQATT and CDR2 is SNEGSKA (reference sequence). The CDR3 length is 13 residues. The DNA for the CDR3 is TGCAGAGCTCCGGGCCCCATCCGCACTGAAGCTTTCTTT. As protein: CRAPGPIRTEAFF.

The chain carries TRBV10-3 and TRBJ2-2; D may correspond to TRBD1 or TRBD2 (5 bases each). This CDR3 comprises 15 residues. The V end lost 8 bases, the J end lost 4 bases, and 17 bases lay between the germline ends. Germline CDR1 ENHRY, CDR2 SYGVKD. The CDR3, as DNA: TGTGCCATCCAACCGGGACCTGACCTCACCGGGGAGCTGTTTTTT. It yields the protein CAIQPGPDLTGELFF.

The CDR3 reads CASSQSSGWDYNEQFF. The DNA of the CDR3 is TGCGCCAGCAGCCAGAGTAGCGGGTGGGATTACAATGAGCAGTTCTTC. V and J are TRBV4-1 and TRBJ2-1; 7 nucleotides agree with TRBD2. From germline, CDR1 is MGHRA and CDR2 YSYEKL. Trimming took 3 bases from V and 4 from J; bases not matched to a gene: 9. The CDR3 is made up of 16 amino acids.

V gene TRBV3-1 combines with J gene TRBJ1-1, with D possibly matching TRBD1 (5 bases). Germline V gene lookup returns CDR1 LGHDT and CDR2 YNNKEL (reference sequence). The CDR3 sequence is 12 residues long. V was pared by 9 bases and J by 6 bases, with 14 bases between. The CDR3 is CASGWTGAEAFF. CDR3 DNA sequence: TGTGCCAGTGGGTGGACGGGGGCTGAAGCTTTCTTT.

V gene TRBV7-2 combines with J gene TRBJ2-7; D gene ambiguous. Germline CDR1 reads SGHTA; CDR2 reads FQGNSA. The V and J ends lost 7 bases and 2 bases respectively, with 15 bases between them. There are 14 residues in the CDR3. The CDR3 DNA is TGTGCCAGCACCGACGCTGGATCGACCTACGAGCAGTACTTC. It codes for CASTDAGSTYEQYF.

This clonotype was counted many times. The chain couples TRBV12-3 or TRBV12-4 to TRBJ1-1, with D possibly TRBD1 on 5 matching bases. The V end was cut by 1 base, the J end by 5 bases, with 11 bases between. CDR3 length: 14 amino acids. In DNA, the CDR3 is TGTGCCAGCAGTTTAGGGGGCCCCAAGACTGAAGCTTTCTTT. It is translated as CASSLGGPKTEAFF.

This clonotype has only a few counts. The chain has TRBV29-1 and TRBJ2-1, with 11 nucleotides matching TRBD2. The length of the CDR3 is 15 residues. Germline lookup yields CDR1 SQVTM and CDR2 ANQGSEA. With V trimmed by 7 bases and J by 3 bases, 8 bases remained unmatched. In DNA form, the CDR3 reads TGCAGCGCCCAAATAGCGGGGGGGTACTACAATGAGCAGTTCTTC. It translates to CSAQIAGGYYNEQFF.

The table lists this clonotype with a few counts. The DNA for the CDR3 is TGTGCCAGCAGCCAAGATCAAAGAGGCTACACCTTC. Residues: CASSQDQRGYTF. The V and J genes are TRBV14 and TRBJ1-2; D is ambiguous. Germline CDR1 and CDR2: SGHDN and FVKESK. The V end lost 0 bases, the J end lost 8 bases, and 7 bases lay between the germline ends. The CDR3 length is 12 residues. Full variable domain (missing parts from reference TRBV14 and TRBJ1-2): EAGVTQFPSHSVIEKGQTVTLRCDPISGHDNLYWYRRVMGKEIKFLLHFVKESKQDESGMPNNRFLAERTGGTYSTLKVQPAELEDSGVYFCASSQDQRGYTFGSGTRLTVV.

This clonotype has just a few counts. The chain recombines TRBV9 with TRBJ2-1; 8 positions match TRBD2. From germline, CDR1 is SGDLS and CDR2 YYNGEE. The CDR3 length is 15 residues. With V trimmed by 0 bases and J by 4 bases, 3 bases remained unmatched. In DNA, the CDR3 is TGTGCCAGCAGCGTAGGTGGGACTAGATACAATGAGCAGTTCTTC. It specifies CASSVGGTRYNEQFF. The full variable domain, with the rest looked up from reference TRBV9 and TRBJ2-1, is DSGVTQTPKHLITATGQRVTLRCSPRSGDLSVYWYQQSLDQGLQFLIQYYNGEERAKGNILERFSAQQFPDLHSELNLSSLELGDSALYFCASSVGGTRYNEQFFGPGTRLTVL.